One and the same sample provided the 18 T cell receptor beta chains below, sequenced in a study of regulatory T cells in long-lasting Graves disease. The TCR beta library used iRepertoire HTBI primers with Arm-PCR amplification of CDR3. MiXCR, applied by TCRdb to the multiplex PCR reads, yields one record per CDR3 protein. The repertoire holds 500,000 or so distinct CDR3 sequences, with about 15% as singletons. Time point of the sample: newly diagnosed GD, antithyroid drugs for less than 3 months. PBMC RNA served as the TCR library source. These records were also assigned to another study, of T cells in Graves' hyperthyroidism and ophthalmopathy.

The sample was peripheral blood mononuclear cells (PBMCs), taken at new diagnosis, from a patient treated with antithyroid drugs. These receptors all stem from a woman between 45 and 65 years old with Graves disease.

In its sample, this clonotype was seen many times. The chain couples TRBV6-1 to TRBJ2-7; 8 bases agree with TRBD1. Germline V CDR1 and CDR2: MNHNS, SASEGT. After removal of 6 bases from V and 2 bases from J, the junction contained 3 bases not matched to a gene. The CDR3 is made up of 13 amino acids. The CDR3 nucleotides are TGTGCCAGCAGGCCGACAGGGGCCTACGAGCAGTACTTC. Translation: CASRPTGAYEQYF.

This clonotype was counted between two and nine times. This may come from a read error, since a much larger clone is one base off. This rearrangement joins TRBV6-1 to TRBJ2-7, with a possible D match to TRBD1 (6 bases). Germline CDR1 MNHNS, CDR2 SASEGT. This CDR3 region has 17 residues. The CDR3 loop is CASRGSLRGRDSYGQYF. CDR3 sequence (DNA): TGTGCCAGCAGGGGCTCCCTAAGGGGGAGAGATTCCTACGGGCAGTACTTC.

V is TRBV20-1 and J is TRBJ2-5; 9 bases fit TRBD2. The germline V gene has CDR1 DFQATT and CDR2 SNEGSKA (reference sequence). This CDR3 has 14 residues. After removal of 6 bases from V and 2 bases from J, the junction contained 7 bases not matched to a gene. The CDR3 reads CSANPTSGQETQYF. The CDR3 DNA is TGCAGTGCAAACCCGACTAGCGGACAAGAGACCCAGTACTTC.

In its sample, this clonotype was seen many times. The CDR3 loop is CASRTLPGQGVNEQFF. For the CDR3, the DNA is TGTGCCAGCAGAACTTTACCTGGACAGGGAGTCAATGAGCAGTTCTTC. The chain uses TRBV2 and TRBJ2-1; 8 nucleotides line up with TRBD1. Trimming took 6 bases from V and 6 from J; bases not matched to a gene: 13. The length of the CDR3 is 16 residues. Germline V gene data show CDR1 as SNHLY and CDR2 as FYNNEI.

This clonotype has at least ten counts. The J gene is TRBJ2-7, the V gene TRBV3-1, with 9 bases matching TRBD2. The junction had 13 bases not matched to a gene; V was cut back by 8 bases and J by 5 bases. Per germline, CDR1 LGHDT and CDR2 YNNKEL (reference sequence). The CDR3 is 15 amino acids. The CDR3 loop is CASGRFSGSVDEQYF. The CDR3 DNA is TGTGCCAGCGGAAGATTTAGCGGGAGCGTGGACGAGCAGTACTTC.

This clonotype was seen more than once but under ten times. CDR3 coding DNA: TGTGCCAGCTCACAACTGCAGGCCGCGGATGGAAAACTGTTTTTT. Protein product: CASSQLQAADGKLFF. This sequence joins TRBV18 and TRBJ1-4, with D unresolved. V dropped 4 bases and J dropped 10 bases, with 19 bases sitting between them. Germline V gene sequence: CDR1 KGHSH, CDR2 LQKENI. The CDR3 spans 15 residues. Looking up the rest from reference TRBV18 and TRBJ1-4 gives the full variable domain: NAGVMQNPRHLVRRRGQEARLRCSPMKGHSHVYWYRQLPEEGLKFMVYLQKENIIDESGMPKERFSAEFPKEGPSILRIQQVVRGDSAAYFCASSQLQAADGKLFFGSGTQLSVL.

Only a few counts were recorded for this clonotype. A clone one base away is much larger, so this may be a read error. CDR3 in amino acids: CASSSPTGGGDNEQFF. The CDR3 bases are TGTGCCAGCAGCAGCCCTACGGGCGGGGGGGATAATGAGCAGTTCTTC. The V call is TRBV7-9, the J call TRBJ2-1; 9 bases map to TRBD2. CDR3 length: 16 residues. J lost 7 bases, V lost 5 bases, and 12 bases had no gene match. Germline V gene sequence: CDR1 SEHNR, CDR2 FQNEAQ (reference sequence).

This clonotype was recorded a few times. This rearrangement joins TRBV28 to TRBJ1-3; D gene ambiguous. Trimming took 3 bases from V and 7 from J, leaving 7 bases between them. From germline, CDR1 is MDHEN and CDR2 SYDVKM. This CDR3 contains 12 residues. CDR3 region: CASSLVGNTIYF. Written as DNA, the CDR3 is TGTGCCAGCAGTTTGGTGGGGAACACCATATATTTT.

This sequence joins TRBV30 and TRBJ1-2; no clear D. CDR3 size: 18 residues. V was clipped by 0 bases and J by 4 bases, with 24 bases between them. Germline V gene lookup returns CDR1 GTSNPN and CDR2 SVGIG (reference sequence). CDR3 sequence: CAWSVPTYLERSSYGYTF. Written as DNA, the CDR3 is TGTGCCTGGAGTGTACCGACTTACCTGGAGAGATCTAGCTATGGCTACACCTTC.

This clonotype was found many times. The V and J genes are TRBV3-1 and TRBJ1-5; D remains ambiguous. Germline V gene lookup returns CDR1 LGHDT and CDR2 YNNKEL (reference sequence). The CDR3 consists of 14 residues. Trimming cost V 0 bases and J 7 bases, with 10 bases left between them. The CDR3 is CASSQEGGLQPQHF. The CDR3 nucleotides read TGTGCCAGCAGCCAAGAAGGCGGGTTGCAGCCCCAGCATTTT.

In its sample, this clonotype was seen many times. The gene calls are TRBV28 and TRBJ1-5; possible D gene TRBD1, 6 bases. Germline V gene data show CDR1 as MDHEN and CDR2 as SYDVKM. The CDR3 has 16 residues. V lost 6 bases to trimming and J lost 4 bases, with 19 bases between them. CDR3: CASRSRGLERNQPQHF. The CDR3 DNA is TGTGCCAGCAGATCACGGGGGCTGGAGAGGAATCAGCCCCAGCATTTT.

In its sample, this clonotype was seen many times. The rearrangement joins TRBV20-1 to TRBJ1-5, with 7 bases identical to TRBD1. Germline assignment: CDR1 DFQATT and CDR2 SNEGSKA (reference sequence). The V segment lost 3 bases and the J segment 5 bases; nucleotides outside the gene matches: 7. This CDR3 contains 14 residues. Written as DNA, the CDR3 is TGCAGTGCTAGTACAGGGGAAGGGGATCAGCCCCAGCATTTT. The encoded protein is CSASTGEGDQPQHF.

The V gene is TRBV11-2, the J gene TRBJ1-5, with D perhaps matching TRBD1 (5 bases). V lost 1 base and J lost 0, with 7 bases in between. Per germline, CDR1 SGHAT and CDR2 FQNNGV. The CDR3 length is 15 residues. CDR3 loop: CASSLGGASNQPQHF. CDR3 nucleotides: TGTGCCAGCAGCTTAGGAGGGGCTAGCAATCAGCCCCAGCATTTT.

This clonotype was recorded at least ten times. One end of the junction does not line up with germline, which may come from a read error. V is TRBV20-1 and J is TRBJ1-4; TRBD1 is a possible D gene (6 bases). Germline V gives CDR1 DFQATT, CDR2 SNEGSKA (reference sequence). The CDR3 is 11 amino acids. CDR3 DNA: TGCAGTGCTAGCTACAGGGACGGGGAGGTCTTT. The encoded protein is CSASYRDGEVF.

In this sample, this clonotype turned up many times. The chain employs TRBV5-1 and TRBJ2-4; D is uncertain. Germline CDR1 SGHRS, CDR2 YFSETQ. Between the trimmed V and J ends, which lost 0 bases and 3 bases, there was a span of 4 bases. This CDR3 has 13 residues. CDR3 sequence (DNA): TGCGCCAGCAGCTTGGGGGGCAAAAACATTCAGTACTTC. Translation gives CASSLGGKNIQYF.

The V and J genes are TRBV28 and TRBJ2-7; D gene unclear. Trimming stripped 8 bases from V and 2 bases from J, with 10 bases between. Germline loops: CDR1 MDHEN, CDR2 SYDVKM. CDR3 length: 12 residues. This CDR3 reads CASRLGPYEQYF. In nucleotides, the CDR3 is TGTGCCAGCCGCTTAGGCCCCTACGAGCAGTACTTC.

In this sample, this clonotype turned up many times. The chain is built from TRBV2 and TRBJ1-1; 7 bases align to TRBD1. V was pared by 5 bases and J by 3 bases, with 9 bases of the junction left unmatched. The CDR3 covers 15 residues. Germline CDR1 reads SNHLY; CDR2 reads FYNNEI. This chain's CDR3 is CASSNRDSGDTEAFF. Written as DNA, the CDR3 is TGTGCCAGCAGTAACCGGGACAGTGGTGACACTGAAGCTTTCTTT.

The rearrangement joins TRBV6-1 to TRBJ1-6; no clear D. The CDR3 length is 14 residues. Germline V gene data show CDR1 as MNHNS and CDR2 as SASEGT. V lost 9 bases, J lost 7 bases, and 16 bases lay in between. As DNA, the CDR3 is TGTGCCAGTGGTCGGGAGTTCGGCAATTCACCCCTCCACTTT. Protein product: CASGREFGNSPLHF.